Shown below are 14 T cell receptor beta chains from a single sample sequenced in a study of blood T cells in healthy people across ages. Then a second PCR, running roughly 7 to 11 cycles, was carried out with a sample-barcoded 5' primer and a J-beta primer mix. TCRdb recomputed calls from the 5' RACE reads with MiXCR, one row per CDR3 protein. The sample has about 970,000 distinct CDR3 sequences; 51% are singletons. Sequencing was carried out using blood. These receptors all stem from a woman aged 60 to 75 in good health.

This sequence joins TRBV7-2 and TRBJ1-4; 9 nucleotides line up with TRBD1. CDR3 length equals 14 residues. Germline V gene lookup returns CDR1 SGHTA and CDR2 FQGNSA. With 5 bases clipped from V and 7 bases from J, the junction kept 5 bases outside the gene matches. CDR3 in amino acids: CASSPGQGPEKLFF. The CDR3, as DNA: TGTGCCAGCAGCCCCGGACAGGGGCCTGAAAAACTGTTTTTT.

The rearrangement uses TRBV2 and TRBJ2-1, with TRBD2 matching over 8 bases. This CDR3 spans 14 amino acids. Germline trimming cut 4 bases from V and 5 bases from J; bases unmatched to any gene: 4. In germline, CDR1 is SNHLY, CDR2 FYNNEI. The CDR3 region is CASSVSGTNNEQFF. The CDR3, as DNA: TGTGCCAGCAGTGTTAGCGGGACAAACAATGAGCAGTTCTTC.

The J gene is TRBJ2-5, the V gene TRBV20-1; the D call may be TRBD1 or TRBD2 (5 bases each). From germline, CDR1 is DFQATT and CDR2 SNEGSKA (reference sequence). The CDR3 is 11 residues long. Trimming stripped 5 bases from V and 5 bases from J, with 9 bases between. CDR3 region: CSAGGLETQYF. CDR3 DNA: TGCAGTGCTGGGGGTCTGGAGACCCAGTACTTC.

A remark on this clonotype: Germline is not matched at one junction end, which may reflect a read error. V and J are TRBV6-2 or TRBV6-3 and TRBJ2-4; 13 bases match TRBD2. The DNA end favors TRBJ2-7, so the J call may be wrong. Germline V lookup: CDR1 MNHEY, CDR2 SVGEGT. The CDR3 spans 16 residues. CDR3 loop: CVSSDGLAGVSYEQYF. In DNA form, the CDR3 reads TGTGTCAGCAGCGATGGACTAGCGGGAGTGTCCTACGAGCAGTACTTC.

There are many counts of this clonotype. The chain links TRBV4-2 to TRBJ2-7, with D perhaps matching TRBD2 (6 bases). Germline assignment: CDR1 LGHNA and CDR2 YNFKEQ. V was cut by 0 bases and J by 0 bases, with 15 bases left in between. The CDR3 spans 17 residues. CDR3 loop: CASSQDTRDLFSYEQYF. The CDR3 bases are TGTGCCAGCAGCCAAGATACCAGGGACTTGTTCTCCTACGAGCAGTACTTC.

The V call is TRBV27, the J call TRBJ1-2, with D possibly being TRBD1 (5 bases). CDR3 size: 15 residues. Per germline, CDR1 MNHEY and CDR2 SMNVEV (reference sequence). V shed 6 bases and J shed 4 bases, with 18 bases lying between them. CDR3 sequence (DNA): TGTGCCAGCAGAATTTGGCGGGCAGGGACCTATGGCTACACCTTC. This translates into CASRIWRAGTYGYTF.

This clonotype has just a few counts. V and J are TRBV15 and TRBJ2-1; 9 bases are shared with TRBD1. The V gene's germline CDR1 is LNHNV and CDR2 YYDKDF (reference sequence). J was trimmed by 8 bases and V by 2 bases; bases with no gene match: 7. The CDR3 consists of 15 residues. This CDR3 is CATSRPSTGGDEQFF. In DNA, the CDR3 is TGTGCCACCAGCAGACCATCTACAGGGGGCGATGAGCAGTTCTTC.

Regarding this clonotype: The CDR3 does not close with the conserved phenylalanine or tryptophan, likely indicating a read error. The rearrangement uses TRBV5-1 and TRBJ2-5, with D perhaps matching TRBD2 (6 bases). The J call may be incorrect, as the DNA end agrees better with TRBJ2-7. The CDR3 runs to 14 residues. Germline CDR1 reads SGHRS; CDR2 reads YFSETQ. The CDR3 sequence is CASSLEWRAHEQYL. The CDR3 DNA reads TGCGCCAGCAGCTTGGAATGGAGGGCCCACGAGCAGTACCTC.

This clonotype was seen more than once but under ten times. The gene calls are TRBV7-2 and TRBJ2-7; D gene ambiguous. Germline V gene data show CDR1 as SGHTA and CDR2 as FQGNSA. The CDR3 contains 13 residues. V lost 1 base and J lost 2, with 6 bases in between. This chain's CDR3 is CASSLGYAYEQYF. The CDR3 DNA follows: TGTGCCAGCAGCTTAGGGTACGCCTACGAGCAGTACTTC.

This clonotype was counted only a few times. This chain connects TRBV20-1 to TRBJ2-7; possibly TRBD2 for D (6 bases). The CDR3 sequence is 14 residues long. Trimming cost V 5 bases and J 2 bases, with 16 bases left between them. Germline CDR1 and CDR2: DFQATT and SNEGSKA (reference sequence). This CDR3 reads CSAFPYAGPYEQYF. CDR3 in DNA: TGCAGTGCTTTCCCCTACGCGGGGCCCTACGAGCAGTACTTC.

This chain connects TRBV28 to TRBJ2-7; unclear D gene. The germline V gene has CDR1 MDHEN and CDR2 SYDVKM. The CDR3 contains 12 residues. The ends were cut back, 6 bases at V and 9 bases at J, with 15 bases in the middle. In DNA, the CDR3 is TGTGCCAGCAGGGCCCAAGGTTCTGGGCAGTACTTC. Translating it yields CASRAQGSGQYF.

This clonotype has a count of ten or more. V is TRBV28 and J is TRBJ2-5; 8 nucleotides line up with TRBD2. Per the germline V gene, CDR1 is MDHEN and CDR2 is SYDVKM. V lost 7 bases and J lost 3; bases outside the gene matches: 4. This CDR3 is 13 amino acids long. CDR3 region: CASTRLAKETQYF. CDR3 sequence (DNA): TGTGCCAGCACCCGACTAGCGAAAGAGACCCAGTACTTC.

J is TRBJ2-2 and V is TRBV3-1, with D unclear. Germline V gene data show CDR1 as LGHDT and CDR2 as YNNKEL (reference sequence). This CDR3 is built from 14 residues. V was shortened by 6 bases and J by 7 bases, with 15 bases between the two germline ends. CDR3 nucleotide sequence: TGTGCCAGCAGTATTATGAATTCTCACGGGGAGCTGTTTTTT. Translating gives CASSIMNSHGELFF. Full variable domain (rest looked up from reference TRBV3-1 and TRBJ2-2): DTAVSQTPKYLVTQMGNDKSIKCEQNLGHDTMYWYKQDSKKFLKIMFSYNNKELIINETVPNRFSPKSPDKAHLNLHINSLELGDSAVYFCASSIMNSHGELFFGEGSRLTVL.

This clonotype has just a few counts. The J gene is TRBJ2-7, the V gene TRBV10-3, with no clear D. The germline V and J ends were trimmed by 10 bases and 0 bases, with 13 bases remaining between them. The CDR3 is 13 amino acids. Germline V lookup: CDR1 ENHRY, CDR2 SYGVKD. The CDR3 region is CATADRSSYEQYF. The CDR3 nucleotides are TGTGCCACCGCGGACCGGAGCTCCTACGAGCAGTACTTC.